The 27 T cell receptor beta chains reported below all come from one sample, sequenced in a study of T-cell memory formation after mild COVID-19. TCRdb called the 5' RACE reads again in MiXCR, with one record for every CDR3 protein. The repertoire holds approximately 230,000 distinct CDR3 sequences, with around 15% as singletons. Sequenced material: PBMCs or a T cell subset sorted from them (not recorded which). These receptors were obtained from a man younger than 35 who had mild COVID-19 (a few samples of this study predate the infection). Cell type and time point are not known.

The chain uses TRBV5-1 and TRBJ2-7; D gene unclear. Per the germline V gene, CDR1 is SGHRS and CDR2 is YFSETQ. Trimming pared 0 bases from V and 5 bases from J, leaving 9 bases between. This CDR3 has 13 amino acids. Written as DNA, the CDR3 is TGCGCCAGCAGCTTGGTTAGGACGGACGAGCAGTACTTC. Translating gives CASSLVRTDEQYF.

The chain is built from TRBV5-1 and TRBJ2-3; D tentatively reads TRBD1 or TRBD2 (6 bases each). V was cut by 0 bases and J by 4 bases, with 9 bases left in between. In germline, CDR1 is SGHRS, CDR2 YFSETQ. The CDR3 consists of 14 residues. CDR3 DNA sequence: TGCGCCAGCAGCTTGGACAGGGAGGCAGATACGCAGTATTTT. Translated: CASSLDREADTQYF.

V usage is TRBV11-2 and J usage is TRBJ2-3; D possibly uses TRBD1 or TRBD2 (5 bases each). Germline CDR1 is SGHAT and CDR2 is FQNNGV. Trimming removed 4 bases from V and 5 bases from J, with 13 bases in between. This CDR3 region has 14 residues. CDR3 nucleotide sequence: TGTGCCAGCAGCTCGCCCGGGACGGGAGATACGCAGTATTTT. Translation: CASSSPGTGDTQYF.

In its sample, this clonotype was seen a few times. The V call is TRBV3-1, the J call TRBJ2-7; possible D gene TRBD1, 6 bases. With 0 bases removed from V and 6 bases from J, the gap between germline ends came to 15 bases. Germline values: CDR1 LGHDT, CDR2 YNNKEL (reference sequence). The CDR3 is 15 residues long. The CDR3 nucleotides read TGTGCCAGCAGCCAAGATATGAATGACAGGCGCGAGCAGTACTTC. Translating it yields CASSQDMNDRREQYF.

V usage is TRBV7-9 and J usage is TRBJ2-3, with D perhaps being TRBD1 or TRBD2 (5 bases each). CDR3 length equals 15 residues. Germline values: CDR1 SEHNR, CDR2 FQNEAQ (reference sequence). V was trimmed by 5 bases and J by 2 bases, leaving 14 bases between them. CDR3 DNA sequence: TGTGCCAGCAGCCCAGCCGGGGCCAACACAGATACGCAGTATTTT. Translation gives CASSPAGANTDTQYF. The whole variable domain, remainder taken from reference TRBV7-9 and TRBJ2-3, is DTGVSQNPRHKITKRGQNVTFRCDPISEHNRLYWYRQTLGQGPEFLTYFQNEAQLEKSRLLSDRFSAERPKGSFSTLEIQRTEQGDSAMYLCASSPAGANTDTQYFGPGTRLTVL.

This clonotype showed up just a few times. The chain recombines TRBV7-3 with TRBJ2-2; TRBD1 is a possible D gene (5 bases). Looked up from germline, CDR1 is SGHTA and CDR2 is FQGTGA. The CDR3 is made up of 16 amino acids. V dropped 5 bases and J dropped 1 base, with 14 bases sitting between them. The CDR3 DNA follows: TGTGCCAGCAGCCCGAGACAGATAAAGAACACCGGGGAGCTGTTTTTT. Protein product: CASSPRQIKNTGELFF.

This clonotype was seen a few times. The chain employs TRBV6-2 or TRBV6-3 and TRBJ2-5; D is ambiguous. This CDR3 is 11 amino acids long. V was clipped by 1 base and J by 5 bases, with 2 bases between them. Germline CDR1 reads MNHEY; CDR2 reads SVGEGT. CDR3 nucleotide sequence: TGTGCCAGCAGTTACTATGAGACCCAGTACTTC. Residues: CASSYYETQYF.

This chain uses TRBV28 with TRBJ2-7; 8 bases fit TRBD1. With 2 bases clipped from V and 0 bases from J, the junction kept 6 bases outside the gene matches. Germline assignment: CDR1 MDHEN and CDR2 SYDVKM. The CDR3 extends over 16 amino acids. The chain's CDR3 is CASSLPRDRNSYEQYF. The CDR3 bases are TGTGCCAGCAGTTTACCCCGGGACAGGAACTCCTACGAGCAGTACTTC. The full variable domain, with the rest looked up from reference TRBV28 and TRBJ2-7, is DVKVTQSSRYLVKRTGEKVFLECVQDMDHENMFWYRQDPGLGLRLIYFSYDVKMKEKGDIPEGYSVSREKKERFSLILESASTNQTSMYLCASSLPRDRNSYEQYFGPGTRLTVT.

This clonotype has a handful of counts. The rearrangement uses TRBV7-2 and TRBJ2-3; 7 bases line up with TRBD2. The junction had 13 bases not matched to a gene; V was cut back by 10 bases and J by 3 bases. Germline CDR1 is SGHTA and CDR2 is FQGNSA. This CDR3 spans 15 amino acids. CDR3 DNA: TGTGCCATCAGGCCGGGGCTAGCGGTAACAGATACGCAGTATTTT. Amino acids: CAIRPGLAVTDTQYF.

This clonotype has more than one count but fewer than ten. V and J are TRBV12-3 or TRBV12-4 and TRBJ1-1; 7 bases align to TRBD1. The V gene end was trimmed by 5 bases and the J gene end by 8 bases; junction bases not matched to a gene: 5. The CDR3 has 12 residues. This CDR3 is CASSLTGMEAFF. CDR3 DNA: TGTGCCAGCAGTCTGACAGGGATGGAAGCTTTCTTT.

This clonotype was observed a few times. The CDR3 coding sequence is TGTGCCAGCAGCGTACAAAGCGGGGGCCAAGAGACCCAGTACTTC. Its translation is CASSVQSGGQETQYF. The gene calls are TRBV9 and TRBJ2-5, with 8 bases identical to TRBD2. The CDR3 runs 15 residues. Per germline, CDR1 SGDLS and CDR2 YYNGEE. The junction had 3 bases not matched to a gene; V was cut back by 1 base and J by 1 base.

The chain uses TRBV20-1 and TRBJ2-2; the D gene could be TRBD1 or TRBD2 (6 bases each). This CDR3 spans 14 amino acids. Germline V gene data show CDR1 as DFQATT and CDR2 as SNEGSKA (reference sequence). V was shortened by 2 bases and J by 7 bases, with 14 bases between the two germline ends. DNA for the CDR3: TGCAGTGCTAGAACTCGGGGGCGATTCGGGGAGCTGTTTTTT. Residues: CSARTRGRFGELFF.

The chain has TRBV30 and TRBJ2-7, with D possibly TRBD2 on 5 matching bases. Germline assignment: CDR1 GTSNPN and CDR2 SVGIG (reference sequence). The ends were cut back, 1 base at V and 2 bases at J, with 9 bases in the middle. The CDR3 spans 13 residues. CDR3: CAWSAGLPYEQYF. The CDR3 DNA follows: TGTGCCTGGAGTGCCGGACTGCCCTACGAGCAGTACTTC. The variable domain in full, completed from reference TRBV30 and TRBJ2-7, reads SQTIHQWPATLVQPVGSPLSLECTVEGTSNPNLYWYRQAAGRGLQLLFYSVGIGQISSEVPQNLSASRPQDRQFILSSKKLLLSDSGFYLCAWSAGLPYEQYFGPGTRLTVT.

The table lists this clonotype with a few counts. This sequence joins TRBV12-3 or TRBV12-4 and TRBJ2-5; no clear D. This CDR3 comprises 11 residues. Trimming pared 3 bases from V and 5 bases from J, leaving 4 bases between. CDR3 bases: TGTGCCAGCAGTTTGATCGAGACCCAGTACTTC. Translated, it gives CASSLIETQYF.

This clonotype turned up a few times. In nucleotides, the CDR3 is TGTGCCAGCTCACCCGGAGGGATCGGTCAGCCCCAGCATTTT. It is translated as CASSPGGIGQPQHF. The genes are TRBV18 and TRBJ1-5; no clear D gene. V was shortened by 3 bases and J by 6 bases, with 12 bases between the two germline ends. In germline, CDR1 is KGHSH, CDR2 LQKENI. The CDR3 covers 14 residues.

This clonotype occurred a few times. The J gene is TRBJ1-1, the V gene TRBV18; possible D gene TRBD1, 6 bases. Trimming removed 6 bases at V and 4 bases at J, with 15 bases between. Germline assignment: CDR1 KGHSH and CDR2 LQKENI. This CDR3 is 14 amino acids long. The CDR3 sequence is CASSQMGAGTEAFF. In DNA, the CDR3 is TGTGCCAGCTCGCAAATGGGGGCAGGCACTGAAGCTTTCTTT.

A word on this clonotype: One end of the junction varies from germline; a read error may be responsible. CDR3 sequence reads: CSVGYRLNTEAFF. CDR3 DNA sequence: TGCAGCGTTGGTTACAGGCTGAACACTGAAGCCTTCTTT. The rearrangement uses TRBV29-1 and TRBJ1-1; TRBD1 might be the D (5 bases). This CDR3 is 13 amino acids long. CDR1 and CDR2 (germline): SQVTM, ANQGSEA.

This clonotype came up a few times. The V and J genes are TRBV5-1 and TRBJ2-3; 12 bases align to TRBD2. Germline V gene sequence: CDR1 SGHRS, CDR2 YFSETQ. This CDR3 region has 16 residues. The J segment lost 5 bases and the V segment lost 5 bases, leaving 9 bases of the junction unmatched. CDR3 protein: CASRPASGGAEDTQYF. The CDR3 DNA reads TGCGCCAGCAGACCAGCTAGCGGGGGGGCCGAAGATACGCAGTATTTT.

This clonotype was picked up a small number of times. The V call is TRBV4-3, the J call TRBJ1-2; 9 nucleotides match TRBD1. The CDR3 totals 15 residues. V lost 2 bases to trimming and J lost 8 bases; unmatched junction nucleotides: 9. Germline V gene data show CDR1 as LGHNA and CDR2 as YSLEER. The CDR3 DNA sequence: TGCGCCAGCAGCCAACACGGGACAGGGAATTTGGGCTACACCTTC. Amino acid sequence: CASSQHGTGNLGYTF.

This clonotype came up a few times. The chain links TRBV9 to TRBJ2-3; D unclear. This CDR3 spans 14 amino acids. V lost 1 base and J lost 0, with 6 bases in between. The V gene's germline CDR1 is SGDLS and CDR2 YYNGEE. The CDR3 nucleotides read TGTGCCAGCAGCGTACGCTATAGCACAGATACGCAGTATTTT. It is translated as CASSVRYSTDTQYF.

This clonotype was recorded a few times. The CDR3 reads CASMGGGNTIYF. CDR3 in DNA: TGTGCCAGCATGGGCGGTGGAAACACCATATATTTT. The rearrangement joins TRBV6-6 to TRBJ1-3; D is unclear. Germline CDR1 and CDR2: MNHNY and SVGAGI (reference sequence). CDR3 size: 12 residues. V dropped 7 bases and J dropped 3 bases, with 7 bases sitting between them.

This clonotype occurred a few times. This chain uses TRBV7-9 with TRBJ2-7; D is perhaps TRBD1 or TRBD2 (5 bases each). Trimming pared 5 bases from V and 1 base from J, leaving 15 bases between. This CDR3 comprises 15 residues. Per the germline V gene, CDR1 is SEHNR and CDR2 is FQNEAQ (reference sequence). The CDR3 loop is CASSPGGLTSYEQYV. DNA for the CDR3: TGTGCCAGCAGCCCTGGGGGTCTAACGTCCTACGAGCAGTACGTC.

The chain employs TRBV6-5 and TRBJ2-3, with a possible D match to TRBD2 (7 bases). The CDR3 covers 16 residues. Germline CDR1 MNHEY, CDR2 SVGAGI. The V end was cut by 2 bases, the J end by 3 bases, with 15 bases between. The CDR3 DNA sequence: TGTGCCAGCAGTTACGAAAGGGGGGGGCTGACAGATACGCAGTATTTT. This gives the protein CASSYERGGLTDTQYF.

There are a few counts of this clonotype. The V call is TRBV5-1, the J call TRBJ2-3; D gene uncertain. V lost 0 bases and J 2 bases, leaving 7 bases between the germline ends. CDR1 SGHRS and CDR2 YFSETQ come from the germline V gene. CDR3 length equals 14 residues. CDR3 amino acids: CASSLGVATDTQYF. Here the CDR3 DNA reads TGCGCCAGCAGCTTGGGGGTAGCCACAGATACGCAGTATTTT. Full variable domain (remainder filled in from reference TRBV5-1 and TRBJ2-3): KAGVTQTPRYLIKTRGQQVTLSCSPISGHRSVSWYQQTPGQGLQFLFEYFSETQRNKGNFPGRFSGRQFSNSRSEMNVSTLELGDSALYLCASSLGVATDTQYFGPGTRLTVL.

This clonotype has at least ten counts. This CDR3 is CASSQDAGKETQYF. The CDR3 DNA reads as TGTGCCAGCAGCCAAGATGCAGGGAAAGAGACCCAGTACTTC. The chain recombines TRBV3-1 with TRBJ2-5, with D possibly TRBD1 on 5 matching bases. The germline CDR1 and CDR2 sequences are LGHDT and YNNKEL (reference sequence). Trimming shortened V by 0 bases and J by 3 bases, and 8 bases separated the two germline ends. This CDR3 spans 14 amino acids.

The rearrangement uses TRBV15 and TRBJ2-7; a weak D match, TRBD2 (5 bases). This CDR3 has 11 residues. Germline V lookup: CDR1 LNHNV, CDR2 YYDKDF (reference sequence). CDR3 region: CATSRAATRGV. Here the CDR3 DNA reads TGTGCCACCAGCAGAGCGGCCACTAGAGGCGTC.

This chain links TRBV7-3 with TRBJ2-6; the D gene is possibly TRBD1 (6 bases). This CDR3 is 16 amino acids long. CDR1 and CDR2 from the germline V gene are SGHTA and FQGTGA. V lost 5 bases and J lost 2, with 13 bases in between. In nucleotides, the CDR3 is TGTGCCAGCAGCCCCCACAGGGTAGCTGGGGCCAACGTCCTGACTTTC. Protein sequence: CASSPHRVAGANVLTF.